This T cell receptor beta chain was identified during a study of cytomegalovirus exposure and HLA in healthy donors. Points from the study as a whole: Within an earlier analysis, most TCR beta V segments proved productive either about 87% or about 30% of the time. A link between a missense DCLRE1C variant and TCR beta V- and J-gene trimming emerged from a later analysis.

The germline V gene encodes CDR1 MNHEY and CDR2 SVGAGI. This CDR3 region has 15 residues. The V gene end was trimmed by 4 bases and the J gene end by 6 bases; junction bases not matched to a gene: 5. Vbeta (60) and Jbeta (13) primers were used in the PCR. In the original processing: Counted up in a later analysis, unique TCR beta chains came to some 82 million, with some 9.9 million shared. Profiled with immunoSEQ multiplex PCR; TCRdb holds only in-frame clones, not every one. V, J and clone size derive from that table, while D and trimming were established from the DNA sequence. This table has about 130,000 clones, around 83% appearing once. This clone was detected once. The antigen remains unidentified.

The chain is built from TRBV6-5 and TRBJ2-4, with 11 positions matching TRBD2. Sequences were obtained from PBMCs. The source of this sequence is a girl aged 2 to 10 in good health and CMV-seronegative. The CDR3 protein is CASSSPGLAANIQYF. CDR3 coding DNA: TGTGCCAGCAGTTCGCCGGGACTAGCGGCAAACATTCAGTACTTC.